This T cell receptor (beta chain) was identified during a study of blood T cell repertoires in COVID-19 (TCRdb year 2020). Describing the broader study: Samples from collaborators originated in the United States, Italy and Spain and spanned both the acute and convalescent phases of COVID-19. The prospective study material was composed of cDNA or gDNA derived from T cells, B-cell-depleted T cells, or PBMCs. Subjects who had been exposed to COVID-19, were actively infected with it, or had recovered from it provided the deeply sampled blood TCRbeta repertoires that made up the dataset. The repertoires were released in a freely available public database intended as a resource for research on the immune response to SARS-CoV-2. The samples were drawn from two sources: the first 160 participants of the ongoing ImmuneRACE study, and 1,000 to 1,500 subjects contributed by 6 global collaborators. A de-identified subject ID, COVID-19 status, age in years and sex were almost always included in the sample metadata. HLA class I and class II types, where available, came from metadata supplied by the sample provider rather than from assay-based typing. Findings and caveats that apply to the study as a whole: The quantity of clinical and demographic metadata differed by source and by participant and was supplied without curation.

The immunoSEQ Assay, a bias-controlled multiplex PCR, was used to amplify TCRbeta CDR3 regions from genomic DNA. For the original study's pipeline: Within the assay, amplification of reference gene primers was used to estimate how many nucleated cells each sample contained. To quantify the absolute abundance of each unique TCRbeta CDR3 rearrangement, sequence reads were collapsed and filtered. For each sample, productive Simpson clonality was calculated as the square root of Simpson's diversity index across productive rearrangements. TCRdb obtained this table from immuneACCESS and retained in-frame rearrangements with V and J assigned. These tables miss some clones; where compared with another copy, unresolved V genes account for less than half of the shortfall, and the remainder is unexplained. Clone size and V and J calls were adopted from that table, with D and trimming inferred from the DNA. The sample table shows some 150,000 clones, and around 85% are seen once. Approximately 9.9% of the sample is held by the ten biggest clonotypes.

One collaborating source in Seattle enrolled patients while the patients were actively infected and followed the patients over time throughout the course of disease. Whole blood was collected in K2EDTA tubes by collaborating institutions according to the institutions' own protocols. For TCRbeta analysis, collaborators shipped samples as frozen whole blood, isolated PBMCs, or DNA extracted from either of those sample types. To note about this clone: Its antigen has not been determined. No much larger clone exists at a distance of one base, and base qualities are not known.

The germline V gene (reference sequence) sets CDR1 to GTSNPN and CDR2 to SVGIG. From cysteine to phenylalanine, the CDR3 is 13 amino acids long. Only the CDR3 DNA is retained, 39 bases long and in frame from the first base. V is shortened by 4 bases, J by 0 bases, and the region joining them spans 9 bases. This chain is built from TRBV30 and TRBJ1-2; the D gene is not confidently resolved. This receptor was obtained from an older woman with COVID-19, enrolled during active disease. The sequenced sample consisted of peripheral blood. The CDR3 region: CAWTGSANYGYTF. The DNA sequence reads TGTGCCTGGACAGGCTCTGCTAACTATGGCTACACCTTC.